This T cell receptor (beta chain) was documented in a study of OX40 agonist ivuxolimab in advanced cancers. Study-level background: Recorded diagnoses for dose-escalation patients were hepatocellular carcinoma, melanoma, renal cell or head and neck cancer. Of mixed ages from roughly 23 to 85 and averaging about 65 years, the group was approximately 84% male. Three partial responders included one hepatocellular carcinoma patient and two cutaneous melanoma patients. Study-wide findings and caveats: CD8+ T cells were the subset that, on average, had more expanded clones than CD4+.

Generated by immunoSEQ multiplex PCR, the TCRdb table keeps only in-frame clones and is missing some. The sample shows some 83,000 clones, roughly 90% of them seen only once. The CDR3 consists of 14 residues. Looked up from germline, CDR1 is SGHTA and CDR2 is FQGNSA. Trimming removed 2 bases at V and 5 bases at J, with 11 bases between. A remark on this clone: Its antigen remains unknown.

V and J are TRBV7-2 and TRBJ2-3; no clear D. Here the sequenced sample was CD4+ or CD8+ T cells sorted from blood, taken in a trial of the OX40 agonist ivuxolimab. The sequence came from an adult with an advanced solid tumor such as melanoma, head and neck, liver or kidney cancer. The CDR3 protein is CASSLIVRRDTQYF. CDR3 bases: TGTGCCAGCAGCTTAATAGTGCGGAGAGATACGCAGTATTTT.